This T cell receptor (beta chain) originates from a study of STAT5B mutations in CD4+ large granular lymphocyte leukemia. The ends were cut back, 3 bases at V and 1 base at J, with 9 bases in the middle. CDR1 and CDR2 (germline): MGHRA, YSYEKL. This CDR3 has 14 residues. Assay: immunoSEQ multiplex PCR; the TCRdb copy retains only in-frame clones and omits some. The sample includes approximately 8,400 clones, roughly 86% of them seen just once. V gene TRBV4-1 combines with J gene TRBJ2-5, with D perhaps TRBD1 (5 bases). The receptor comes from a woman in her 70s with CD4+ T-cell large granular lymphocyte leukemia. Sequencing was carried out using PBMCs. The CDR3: CASSHRDSQETQYF. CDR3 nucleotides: TGCGCCAGCAGCCACAGAGACAGCCAAGAGACCCAGTACTTC.